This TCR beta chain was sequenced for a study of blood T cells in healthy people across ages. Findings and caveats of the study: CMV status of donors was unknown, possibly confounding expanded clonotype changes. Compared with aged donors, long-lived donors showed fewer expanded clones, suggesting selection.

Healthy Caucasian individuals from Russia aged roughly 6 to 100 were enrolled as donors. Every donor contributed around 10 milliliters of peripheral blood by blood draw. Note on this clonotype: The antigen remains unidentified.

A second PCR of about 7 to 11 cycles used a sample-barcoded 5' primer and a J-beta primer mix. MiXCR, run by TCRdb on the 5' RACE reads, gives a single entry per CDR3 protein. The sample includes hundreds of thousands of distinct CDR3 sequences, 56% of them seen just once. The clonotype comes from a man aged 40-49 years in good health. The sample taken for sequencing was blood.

In nucleotides, the CDR3 is TGCGCCAGCAGCGGGGGTATGGACTATGGCTACACCTTC. It specifies CASSGGMDYGYTF. The chain employs TRBV5-1 and TRBJ1-2, with D possibly TRBD1 on 5 matching bases. CDR1 and CDR2 (germline): SGHRS, YFSETQ. The CDR3 length is 13 residues. Trimming stripped 4 bases from V and 3 bases from J, with 10 bases between.